This T cell receptor (beta chain) derives from a study of T cell responses to AZD1222 COVID-19 vaccine (dated by TCRdb to about 2021). For the study in its entirety: A total of under 250 trial participants underwent TCR sequencing, of whom about 210 had received two doses of AZD1222 and 26 had received two doses of the MenACWY control vaccine. Trial participants were enrolled by age into 18-55, 56-69 and 70-plus year subgroups, with roughly 160, 29 and 62 TCR-sequenced participants respectively. Summary of the overall study and its limitations: Epitopes outside the regions mutated in the B.1.351 and B.1.1.7 variants were reportedly recognized by nearly half of the unique spike-specific TCRs. Vaccine-associated CD4 TCRs spanned the whole spike protein, with dominant responses in regions 160-218 and 743-854. Participants were mostly white British and included more females than males, and it was suggested by the authors that clonal diversity may have been underestimated. The 56-69-year group was small, and its depth increase did not reach significance, likely because of low power. After two AZD1222 doses, spike-specific TCR breadth and depth were significantly higher than at day 0 and than in MenACWY recipients. Because no day 14 peak-response samples were available, repertoires were characterized only after the peak T cell response. Only five or six AZD1222 recipients were SARS-CoV-2 seropositive at baseline, limiting conclusions about previously exposed vaccinees.

The CDR3 regions of human TCRbeta chains were subjected to immunosequencing. On the study's bioinformatics: Repertoire TCRs were checked for matches against a reference library of SARS-CoV-2-specific TCRs that had been generated using the MIRA antigen-specificity platform. Breadth was defined as the fraction of unique TCRs that were SARS-CoV-2-associated. Depth was defined as the fraction of total T cells that were SARS-CoV-2-associated. Using the MIRA data, every spike-specific TCR was mapped to the spike region that the TCR reacted to and assigned to either a CD4 or a CD8 class. Log10-transformed breadth and depth values were compared by one-way ANOVA with Sidak's multiple comparisons tests. This immuneACCESS table, as held by TCRdb, lists in-frame sequences with V and J called but not all clones. Of the missing ones, under half trace to an unresolved V gene in checked studies; the others have no known cause. V, J and clone size derive from that table, while D and trimming were established from the DNA sequence. The sample data list roughly 98,000 clones, and approximately 91% of these were observed just once. The ten largest clonotypes hold roughly 15% of the sample.

The time point label on this specimen signifies: about 28 days (+/-7) after the second vaccine dose. AZD1222 recipients with second doses at about 4 weeks or about 12 weeks were pooled, because spike-specific TCR depth and breadth did not differ between schedules. Samples from vaccinated people were obtained from the UK trials COV001 and COV002, which included a single-blind randomized controlled phase 2/3 trial of AZD1222 (ChAdOx1 nCoV-19) in healthy adults. Trial participant PBMC samples were collected at day 0 and day 28 after the second dose for TCRbeta chain sequencing. With respect to this clone: The antigen this receptor binds is unknown. Nothing much larger sits one base from this clone, and base qualities are not available.

V drops 3 bases and J drops 7 bases, leaving 16 bases in between. CDR1 and CDR2, looked up from the germline V gene, are LGHNA and YNFKEQ. The cysteine opens and the phenylalanine closes a CDR3 of 16 amino acids. CDR3 DNA is the only sequence kept; it has 48 bases, read in frame from the first base. The TCR sequence derives from an adult who received the AZD1222 COVID-19 vaccine. Rearrangement joined TRBV4-2 to TRBJ1-6, and perhaps TRBD1 as D gene, on 6 matching bases. Sequencing was performed on peripheral blood, taken 28 days after the second AZD1222 dose. The DNA sequence is TGTGCCAGCAGCCAGTCAGGGGTGGGGACGAATTCACCCCTCCACTTT. The encoded protein is CASSQSGVGTNSPLHF.